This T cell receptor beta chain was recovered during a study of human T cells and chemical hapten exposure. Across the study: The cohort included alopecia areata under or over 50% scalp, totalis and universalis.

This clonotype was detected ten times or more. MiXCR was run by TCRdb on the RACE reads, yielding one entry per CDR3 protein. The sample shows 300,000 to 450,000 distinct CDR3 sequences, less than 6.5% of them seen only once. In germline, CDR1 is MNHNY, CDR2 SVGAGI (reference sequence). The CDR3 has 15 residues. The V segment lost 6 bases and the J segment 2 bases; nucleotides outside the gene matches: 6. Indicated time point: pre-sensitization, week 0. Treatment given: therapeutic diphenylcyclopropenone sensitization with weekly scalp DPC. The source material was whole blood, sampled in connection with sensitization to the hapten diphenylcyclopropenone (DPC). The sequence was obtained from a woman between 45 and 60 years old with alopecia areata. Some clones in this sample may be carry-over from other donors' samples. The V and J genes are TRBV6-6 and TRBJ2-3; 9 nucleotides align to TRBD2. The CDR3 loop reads CASRTRTSDTDTQYF. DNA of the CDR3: TGTGCCAGCAGGACCAGGACTAGCGACACAGATACGCAGTATTTT.